This T cell receptor beta chain was sequenced in a study of T cell repertoires in cytomegalovirus infection. With 2 bases removed from V and 4 bases from J, the gap between germline ends came to 12 bases. This CDR3 region has 13 residues. Per the germline V gene, CDR1 is SQVTM and CDR2 is ANQGSEA. As for this clonotype: As yet, its antigen is unknown.

TCRdb recomputed calls from the reads with MiXCR, one row per CDR3 protein. The table records some 270,000 distinct CDR3 sequences, around 20% of them present only once. The sample was cultured PBMCs, taken from culture after CMV antigen stimulation. V and J are TRBV29-1 and TRBJ2-7; D might be TRBD2 (6 bases). This sequence was found in a human donor in good health (CMV status not recorded). Some clones in this sample may be carry-over from other donors' samples. The CDR3 DNA reads as TGCAGCGTTGAACAGCAGGCGGGGTACGAGCAGTACTTC. As protein: CSVEQQAGYEQYF.